This T cell receptor beta chain was retrieved from a study of T-cell memory formation after mild COVID-19. Across the study: Largely donor-specific TCR clusters were found.

Points on this clonotype: What it recognizes is unknown.

V lost 4 bases, J lost 3 bases, and 4 bases stayed unmatched. Per the germline V gene, CDR1 is ENHRY and CDR2 is SYGVKD. This CDR3 has 14 residues. The TCR alpha and TCR beta cDNA libraries, bearing sample barcodes and UMIs, were generated by 5'RACE using constant-segment primers. TCRdb recomputed calls from the 5' RACE reads with MiXCR, one row per CDR3 protein. The sample holds 300,000 to 400,000 distinct CDR3 sequences; around 15% are singletons and the top ten take about 20%. Whole-study results and caveats: Memory sampled before infection contained some responding clones, suggesting cross-reactive memory joined. Clones that contracted from day 15 to 85 were balanced CD4/CD8, while later expanders leaned CD4+.

This chain connects TRBV10-3 to TRBJ1-1; 8 nucleotides line up with TRBD1. What was sequenced was PBMCs or a T cell subset sorted from them (not recorded which). The source of this sequence is a man between 18 and 29 years old who had mild COVID-19 (a few samples of this study predate the infection). Cell type and time point are not known. The chain's CDR3 is CAISGTGGDTEAFF. As DNA, the CDR3 is TGTGCCATCAGTGGTACAGGGGGGGACACTGAAGCTTTCTTT.